The clone carrying this T cell receptor (beta chain) has only a few counts. What it binds is unknown. This sample stems from a study of blood T cells in healthy people across ages. A second roughly 6 to 11 cycle PCR used barcoded and J-beta primers. One entry per CDR3 protein results from TCRdb running MiXCR on the 5' RACE reads. This table has 1.5 million to 2 million distinct CDR3 sequences, approximately 39% appearing once. The germline CDR1 and CDR2 sequences are ENHRY and SYGVKD. This CDR3 has 12 amino acids. V shed 2 bases and J shed 8 bases, with 6 bases lying between them. Study results and caveats: Among long-lived donors, naive CD4+ cells were more numerous and diversity higher than in aged donors.

Each sample used at least 7 million PBMCs. Per individual sample, total RNA of at least 5.5 micrograms was extracted. The receptor was isolated from a human donor in good health. The chain employs TRBV10-3 and TRBJ1-4; no definite D call. Material for sequencing was blood. In nucleotides, the CDR3 is TGTGCCATCAGTGAGACGAGGGAAAAACTGTTTTTT. Translation: CAISETREKLFF.